These 21 T cell receptor beta chains were all obtained from the same sample, sequenced in a study of cytomegalovirus exposure and HLA in healthy donors. TCRdb's copy holds only in-frame clones and misses some; the assay was immunoSEQ multiplex PCR. The sample has about 130,000 clones; approximately 89% are singletons. The sequenced sample consisted of PBMCs. These receptors came from a woman under 30 in good health and CMV-seronegative.

The rearrangement joins TRBV29-1 to TRBJ1-4; 7 bases fit TRBD1. V shed 2 bases, J shed 4 bases, and the junction held 1 base outside the gene matches. CDR3 length: 13 amino acids. Looked up from germline, CDR1 is SQVTM and CDR2 is ANQGSEA. The CDR3: CSVEQGGNEKLFF. Written as DNA, the CDR3 is TGCAGCGTTGAACAGGGGGGTAATGAAAAACTGTTTTTT.

This clone has just one count. This chain links TRBV5-1 with TRBJ2-1; D perhaps matches TRBD2 (5 bases). The CDR3 extends over 15 amino acids. V lost 2 bases, J lost 1 base, and 10 bases lay in between. Per germline, CDR1 SGHRS and CDR2 YFSETQ. CDR3: CASSLEGQSYNEQFF. In DNA form, the CDR3 reads TGCGCCAGCAGCTTAGAGGGTCAGTCCTACAATGAGCAGTTCTTC.

The chain links TRBV7-2 to TRBJ2-6; D is unresolved. The V and J ends lost 1 base and 0 bases respectively, with 7 bases between them. The CDR3 has 16 residues. Germline loops: CDR1 SGHTA, CDR2 FQGNSA. The CDR3 bases are TGTGCCAGCAGCTTAGGTATTAACTCTGGGGCCAACGTCCTGACTTTC. It is translated as CASSLGINSGANVLTF.

V gene TRBV6-6 combines with J gene TRBJ1-3; a weak D match, TRBD1 (6 bases). This CDR3 is built from 16 residues. V lost 2 bases and J 2 bases, leaving 13 bases between the germline ends. Germline V gene sequence: CDR1 MNHNY, CDR2 SVGAGI (reference sequence). CDR3 region: CASSYGPAGAGNTIYF. The CDR3 bases are TGTGCCAGCAGTTACGGCCCGGCAGGGGCTGGAAACACCATATATTTT.

The chain joins TRBV2 to TRBJ2-7; 9 nucleotides match TRBD1. The CDR3 is 14 amino acids. The V segment lost 6 bases and the J segment 2 bases; nucleotides outside the gene matches: 5. Germline CDR1 is SNHLY and CDR2 is FYNNEI. The CDR3 region has the DNA TGTGCCAGCAGATGGACAGGGGACCCCTACGAGCAGTACTTC. Its translation: CASRWTGDPYEQYF. Complete variable domain (other parts from reference TRBV2 and TRBJ2-7): EPEVTQTPSHQVTQMGQEVILRCVPISNHLYFYWYRQILGQKVEFLVSFYNNEISEKSEIFDDQFSVERPDGSNFTLKIRSTKLEDSAMYFCASRWTGDPYEQYFGPGTRLTVT.

The rearrangement links TRBV5-1 to TRBJ2-2, with TRBD1 identical over 8 bases. The germline V gene has CDR1 SGHRS and CDR2 YFSETQ. V was clipped by 1 base and J by 7 bases; unmatched bases: 6. There are 15 residues in the CDR3. CDR3 loop: CASSLWQGALGELFF. The CDR3 DNA sequence: TGCGCCAGCAGCTTGTGGCAGGGGGCCCTCGGGGAGCTGTTTTTT.

The table lists this clone with a count of one. The rearrangement uses TRBV7-9 and TRBJ2-3; no definite D call. This CDR3 has 14 residues. V was pared by 1 base and J by 5 bases, with 10 bases between. CDR1 and CDR2 from the germline V gene are SEHNR and FQNEAQ (reference sequence). DNA for the CDR3: TGTGCCAGCAGCTTAGGTGGCAGTGGAGATACGCAGTATTTT. Translating it yields CASSLGGSGDTQYF.

The rearrangement joins TRBV5-6 to TRBJ2-7, with D perhaps TRBD2 (5 bases). Per the germline V gene, CDR1 is SGHDT and CDR2 is YYEEEE. V was pared by 6 bases and J by 2 bases, with 15 bases between. CDR3 length equals 14 residues. The CDR3 bases are TGTGCCAGCACCCCCGGGGTCCAAACCTACGAGCAGTACTTC. This codes for CASTPGVQTYEQYF.

The J gene is TRBJ1-5, the V gene TRBV4-1; 9 bases are shared with TRBD1. The CDR3 runs 14 residues. V lost 8 bases and J lost 4; bases outside the gene matches: 6. The germline V gene encodes CDR1 MGHRA and CDR2 YSYEKL. The CDR3 protein is CASRKTGGNQPQHF. The CDR3 DNA reads as TGCGCCAGCCGCAAGACAGGGGGGAATCAGCCCCAGCATTTT.

The genes are TRBV5-8 and TRBJ1-3, with D hard to call. The CDR3 is made up of 14 amino acids. CDR1 is SGHTS, CDR2 YDEGEE, per germline. Trimming took off 1 base at V and 0 bases at J, with 5 bases between the two ends. CDR3 nucleotide sequence: TGTGCCAGCAGCTTGAGCAACTCTGGAAACACCATATATTTT. Protein sequence: CASSLSNSGNTIYF.

This chain connects TRBV6-5 to TRBJ1-4, with 7 positions matching TRBD1. The CDR3 loop spans 14 amino acids. After removal of 6 bases from V and 7 bases from J, the junction contained 8 bases not matched to a gene. CDR1 MNHEY and CDR2 SVGAGI come from the germline V gene. CDR3: CASRVTGTGEKLFF. DNA of the CDR3: TGTGCCAGCAGAGTGACAGGGACGGGTGAAAAACTGTTTTTT.

This clone was counted a single time. V usage is TRBV11-2 and J usage is TRBJ2-7; 7 bases line up with TRBD1. This CDR3 is built from 13 residues. Trimming cost V 2 bases and J 2 bases; bases outside gene matches: 0. Germline CDR1 reads SGHAT; CDR2 reads FQNNGV. CDR3 DNA sequence: TGTGCCAGCAGCTTAACAGGGGCCTACGAGCAGTACTTC. Its translation: CASSLTGAYEQYF.

This rearrangement joins TRBV9 to TRBJ2-1, with a possible D match to TRBD2 (5 bases). CDR1 SGDLS and CDR2 YYNGEE come from the germline V gene. V lost 3 bases to trimming and J lost 4 bases, with 14 bases between them. CDR3 length: 15 residues. CDR3 protein: CASSDTSGSYNEQFF. Here the CDR3 DNA reads TGTGCCAGCAGCGACACTAGTGGTTCTTACAATGAGCAGTTCTTC.

The rearrangement uses TRBV19 and TRBJ2-1; 8 bases match TRBD2. This CDR3 contains 16 residues. With 8 bases clipped from V and 0 bases from J, the junction kept 9 bases outside the gene matches. Per germline, CDR1 LNHDA and CDR2 SQIVND (reference sequence). The CDR3 region has the DNA TGTGCCAGTGGAAAAGTAGCGGGGTCCTCCTACAATGAGCAGTTCTTC. As protein: CASGKVAGSSYNEQFF.

This chain connects TRBV10-3 to TRBJ1-1, with no clear D. V was shortened by 0 bases and J by 0 bases, with 11 bases between the two germline ends. The CDR3 totals 16 residues. Germline V gives CDR1 ENHRY, CDR2 SYGVKD. Here the CDR3 DNA reads TGTGCCATCAGTGAGTCACAGAGCACCATGAACACTGAAGCTTTCTTT. Encoded protein: CAISESQSTMNTEAFF.

The rearrangement links TRBV23-1 to TRBJ1-5, with D possibly matching TRBD1 (5 bases). TRBV23-1 is marked as an open reading frame, function uncertain. The CDR3 extends over 12 amino acids. V was cut by 11 bases and J by 7 bases, with 15 bases left in between. In DNA, the CDR3 is TGCGCCCCGCGGGGGGATAGGCAGCCCCAGCATTTT. This sequence encodes CAPRGDRQPQHF.

The chain recombines TRBV20-1 with TRBJ2-5; tentatively, D is TRBD2 (5 bases). The germline V and J ends were trimmed by 6 bases and 5 bases, with 7 bases remaining between them. The length of the CDR3 is 10 residues. Germline V gene lookup returns CDR1 DFQATT and CDR2 SNEGSKA (reference sequence). CDR3 sequence (DNA): TGCAGTGCGGGAGCGGAGACCCAGTACTTC. Its translation: CSAGAETQYF.

As DNA, the CDR3 is TGTGCCAGCAGTTACTCCGCGGCAGCCTCCTATGGCTACACCTTC. Amino acids: CASSYSAAASYGYTF. The chain links TRBV6-5 to TRBJ1-2; D remains ambiguous. V gave up 0 bases and J gave up 4 bases, with 12 bases separating them. Germline V gene sequence: CDR1 MNHEY, CDR2 SVGAGI. CDR3 size: 15 residues.

This CDR3 is CASSDRGNEQFF. The DNA for the CDR3 is TGTGCCAGCAGCGACCGAGGTAATGAGCAGTTCTTC. V is TRBV7-6 and J is TRBJ2-1; no reliable D call. From germline, CDR1 is SGHVS and CDR2 FNYEAQ. The germline V and J ends were trimmed by 5 bases and 7 bases, with 9 bases remaining between them. This CDR3 is built from 12 residues.

The V gene is TRBV18, the J gene TRBJ2-3; 7 bases are shared with TRBD1. The CDR3 runs 15 residues. CDR1 is KGHSH and CDR2 is LQKENI in the germline V gene. V gave up 1 base and J gave up 0 bases; unmatched junction bases: 1. This CDR3 reads CASSPLTGSTDTQYF. DNA for the CDR3: TGTGCCAGCTCACCACTGACAGGGAGCACAGATACGCAGTATTTT. Full variable domain (rest looked up from reference TRBV18 and TRBJ2-3): NAGVMQNPRHLVRRRGQEARLRCSPMKGHSHVYWYRQLPEEGLKFMVYLQKENIIDESGMPKERFSAEFPKEGPSILRIQQVVRGDSAAYFCASSPLTGSTDTQYFGPGTRLTVL.

The chain carries TRBV9 and TRBJ2-1; perhaps TRBD1 as D (6 bases). Germline CDR1 and CDR2: SGDLS and YYNGEE. The CDR3 spans 13 residues. Trimming cost V 7 bases and J 2 bases, with 10 bases left between them. CDR3 in amino acids: CASEQGPYNEQFF. CDR3 nucleotides: TGTGCCAGCGAACAGGGTCCCTACAATGAGCAGTTCTTC.